This TCR beta chain was sequenced during a study of blood T cell repertoires in COVID-19. Method: immunoSEQ multiplex PCR; TCRdb's copy keeps in-frame clones and lacks some. The data show roughly 140,000 clones, approximately 88% seen once. Trimming cost V 5 bases and J 2 bases, with 4 bases left between them. This CDR3 is 12 amino acids long. CDR1 is SGHVS, CDR2 FQNEAQ, per germline. Cohort allocation depended upon clinical history that participants reported. This receptor was taken from a woman aged 25 to 45 with acute COVID-19. V gene TRBV7-8 combines with J gene TRBJ2-4, with D hard to call. Sequencing was performed on PBMCs or T cells enriched from blood (not recorded which). The CDR3 loop is CASSLTKNIQYF. The CDR3 nucleotides are TGTGCCAGCAGCCTAACCAAAAACATTCAGTACTTC.